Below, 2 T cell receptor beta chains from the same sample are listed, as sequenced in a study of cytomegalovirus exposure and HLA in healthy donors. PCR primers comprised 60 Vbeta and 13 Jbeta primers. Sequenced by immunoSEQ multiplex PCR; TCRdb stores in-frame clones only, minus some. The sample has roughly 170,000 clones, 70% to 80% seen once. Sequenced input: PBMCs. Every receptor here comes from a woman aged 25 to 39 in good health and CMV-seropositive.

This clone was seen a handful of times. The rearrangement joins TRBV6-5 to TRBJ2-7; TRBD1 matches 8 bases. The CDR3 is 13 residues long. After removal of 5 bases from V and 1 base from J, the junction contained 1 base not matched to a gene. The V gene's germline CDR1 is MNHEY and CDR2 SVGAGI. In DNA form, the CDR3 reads TGTGCCAGCAGTCGGGACAGGTCCTACGAGCAGTACTTC. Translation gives CASSRDRSYEQYF.

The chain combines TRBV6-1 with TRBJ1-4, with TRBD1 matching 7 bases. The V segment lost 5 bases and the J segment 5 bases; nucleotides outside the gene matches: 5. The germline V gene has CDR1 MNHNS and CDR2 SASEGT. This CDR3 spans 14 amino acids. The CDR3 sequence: CASSLGTENEKLFF. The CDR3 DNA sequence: TGTGCCAGCAGTCTCGGGACAGAAAATGAAAAACTGTTTTTT.